One T cell receptor beta chain is described in this entry. The target antigen is unknown. TCRdb analysed the reads with MiXCR anew, one entry per CDR3 protein. The data contain some 800,000 distinct CDR3 sequences, approximately 32% of them singletons. These data belong to a study of T cell repertoires in cytomegalovirus infection. Study details: Shared public TCR beta signatures pointed to both CMV infection and a matching HLA type. The study, taken as a whole, reports: HLA-C-restricted CMV-specific TCR beta clonotypes prevailed in the ex vivo response. The study identified carriers of CMV plus the relevant HLA from cumulative public TCR beta family frequency.

The receptor comes from a human donor in good health (CMV status not recorded). Some clones in this sample may be carry-over from other donors' samples. The sample here was cultured CD8+ T cells from PBMCs, taken from culture after CMV antigen stimulation.

CDR3 loop: CASNRTPSEKLFF. CDR3 nucleotides: TGTGCCAGCAATCGGACTCCGTCCGAAAAACTGTTTTTT. J is TRBJ1-4 and V is TRBV6-6, with D hard to call. CDR1 and CDR2 from the germline V gene are MNHNY and SVGAGI (reference sequence). V was cut by 7 bases and J by 8 bases, with 14 bases left in between. CDR3 length: 13 amino acids.